This T cell receptor beta chain was identified during a study of cytomegalovirus exposure and HLA in healthy donors (dated by TCRdb to the late 2010s). Some background on the complete study: A later analysis indicated that the 110 or so validation repertoires were generated on the platform also employed for the approximately 700 repertoires of the first cohort. The study aimed to test whether cataloging public T cell receptors could reveal signatures of past pathogen exposure. A separate validation cohort of about 110 different subjects was used in addition to the approximately 700-subject first cohort. High-throughput TCR immunosequencing, statistical association of individual TCRs with disease status, and machine learning were combined to predict cytomegalovirus infection status.

The cysteine opens and the phenylalanine closes a CDR3 of 13 amino acids. Left in the record is the CDR3 DNA by itself, 39 bases read in frame from the first base. Trimming removed 4 bases from V and 7 bases from J; the gene matches leave 7 bases unexplained. CDR1 MNHEY and CDR2 SMNVEV were looked up in the germline V gene (reference sequence). Donors formed part of the validation cohort, which comprised 120 subjects and was distinct from the first cohort of 690 or so subjects. Overall study outcomes, separate from this receptor: In a later analysis, TCRs clustered in the first cohort were found to also tend to co-occur in the 110 or so validation repertoires, with about 94% of cluster scores above 0. A total of roughly 160 TCR beta chains were listed by the study as associated with cytomegalovirus. In both the original and validation cohorts, the classifier was reported to diagnose cytomegalovirus status with high specificity and sensitivity. A later analysis had no HLA typing for the validation cohort, so co-occurrence there was scored across all 120 repertoires. In vitro tests confirmed that a few of the cytomegalovirus-associated TCR beta chains recognize cytomegalovirus antigens. According to the authors, the approach could potentially be generalized to other disease states and immunological phenotypes. Most TCR sequences were observed very rarely across donors, whereas some public TCRs were present in many individuals.

This clone was seen a few times. What antigen it recognizes has not been identified. Per-base qualities were not stored, and no clone one base away is much larger. The library relied on the immunoSEQ multiplex PCR assay. Processing in the source paper ran as follows. A statistical classification framework was developed to diagnose cytomegalovirus status using the catalog of TCR beta chain sequences. This is the immuneACCESS table as TCRdb keeps it, with only in-frame sequences that have V and J called. A part of the clones is gone; compared with another copy, unresolved V genes explain less than half, and the rest is unexplained. For V, J and clone size, that table is used; D and trimming come from the DNA. The sample has 140,000 to 150,000 clones on record, 90% to 95% of them singletons. Jointly, the top ten make up approximately 0.7% of the sample.

This TCR was recovered from a man aged 18 to 30 in good health and CMV-seronegative. Material: PBMCs. The chain is encoded by TRBV27 joined to TRBJ2-7, with 7 bases matching TRBD1. The DNA sequence is as follows: TGTGCCAGCAGTTCCACAGGGGCCTTTGAGCAGTACTTC. This codes for CASSSTGAFEQYF.